These 10 T cell receptor beta chains share one sample of origin, sequenced in a study of CD4 T cells in relation to SARS-CoV-2 and coronaviruses. No antigens are known for them. The assay was immunoSEQ multiplex PCR, and TCRdb's table has in-frame clones only and misses some. Among about 36,000 clones listed, 70% to 85% were seen once. Sequencing input: naive CD4+ T cells from PBMCs, cultured in vitro. Indicated subset: naive CD4+ T cells isolated by negative enrichment. Every receptor here comes from an adult with COVID-19.

The chain is built from TRBV4-1 and TRBJ2-1; D not resolved. Germline lookup yields CDR1 MGHRA and CDR2 YSYEKL. With 1 base removed from V and 8 bases from J, the gap between germline ends came to 6 bases. This CDR3 contains 12 residues. CDR3 coding DNA: TGCGCCAGCAGCCAAGTTTTCGATGAGCAGTTCTTC. It translates to CASSQVFDEQFF.

This chain uses TRBV28 with TRBJ2-4; TRBD1 aligns across 12 bases. Germline lookup yields CDR1 MDHEN and CDR2 SYDVKM. This CDR3 comprises 20 residues. Unmatched junction bases numbered 16, after V lost 6 bases and J lost 1 base. The CDR3 reads CASRPLTGTGGPRAKNIQYF. CDR3 in DNA: TGTGCCAGCAGGCCTCTAACCGGGACAGGGGGCCCAAGGGCCAAAAACATTCAGTACTTC.

V gene TRBV10-3 combines with J gene TRBJ2-3; possibly TRBD2 for D (6 bases). The CDR3 covers 16 residues. V was cut by 3 bases and J by 0 bases, with 13 bases left in between. Germline-derived CDR1 and CDR2 are ENHRY and SYGVKD. CDR3 protein: CAISDPAGPSTDTQYF. The CDR3 DNA follows: TGTGCCATCAGTGACCCAGCGGGCCCCAGCACAGATACGCAGTATTTT.

This clone was detected once. As DNA, the CDR3 is TGTGCCAGCAGTCCGGGGATAACCGACGAGCAGTACTTC. It translates to CASSPGITDEQYF. This sequence joins TRBV3-1 (or the pseudogene TRBV3-2) and TRBJ2-7; perhaps TRBD2 as D (5 bases). The germline V gene encodes CDR1 LGHDT and CDR2 YNNKEL (reference sequence). The CDR3 is 13 residues long. Trimming removed 6 bases at V and 5 bases at J, with 14 bases between.

The V and J genes are TRBV7-9 and TRBJ2-3, with a weak D call TRBD1 (7 bases). Germline lookup yields CDR1 SEHNR and CDR2 FQNEAQ (reference sequence). V was shortened by 5 bases and J by 5 bases, with 11 bases between the two germline ends. This CDR3 contains 13 residues. The CDR3 DNA sequence: TGTGCCAGCAGCCAGCAGGGGGGAGATACGCAGTATTTT. Amino acids: CASSQQGGDTQYF.

This rearrangement joins TRBV28 to TRBJ2-1; D possibly corresponds to TRBD2 (5 bases). This CDR3 region has 12 residues. CDR1 is MDHEN, CDR2 SYDVKM, per germline. The V and J ends lost 8 bases and 8 bases respectively, with 13 bases between them. The CDR3 DNA follows: TGTGCCAGCGTTGGGTCGAGGGATGAGCAGTTCTTC. It yields the protein CASVGSRDEQFF.

The sample holds one count of this clone. Here the CDR3 DNA reads TGTGCCAGCAGCCAAGATGAGGGGGCGAGAGGGGCCAACGTCCTGACTTTC. Encoded protein: CASSQDEGARGANVLTF. The chain links TRBV4-2 to TRBJ2-6, with TRBD1 matching over 7 bases. Germline V CDR1 and CDR2: LGHNA, YNFKEQ. CDR3 length: 17 residues. V shed 0 bases and J 4 bases; nucleotides not matched to a gene: 6.

The chain joins TRBV7-9 to TRBJ2-7; no clear D. The CDR3 extends over 13 amino acids. Germline CDR1 reads SEHNR; CDR2 reads FQNEAQ (reference sequence). V lost 3 bases and J 4 bases, leaving 10 bases between the germline ends. In nucleotides, the CDR3 is TGTGCCAGCAGCTTGGATGCCCGGTACGAGCAGTACTTC. Its protein is CASSLDARYEQYF.

V usage is TRBV7-9 and J usage is TRBJ2-1; TRBD2 agrees at 8 bases. The V segment lost 2 bases and the J segment 12 bases; nucleotides outside the gene matches: 0. Germline values: CDR1 SEHNR, CDR2 FQNEAQ (reference sequence). This CDR3 is 11 amino acids long. The CDR3 here is CASSLLAGQFF. The CDR3 bases are TGTGCCAGCAGCTTACTAGCGGGGCAGTTCTTC. Full variable domain (remainder filled in from reference TRBV7-9 and TRBJ2-1): DTGVSQNPRHKITKRGQNVTFRCDPISEHNRLYWYRQTLGQGPEFLTYFQNEAQLEKSRLLSDRFSAERPKGSFSTLEIQRTEQGDSAMYLCASSLLAGQFFGPGTRLTVL.

V and J are TRBV20-1 and TRBJ2-5; weak D call: TRBD2 (5 bases). CDR3 length equals 11 residues. Germline loops: CDR1 DFQATT, CDR2 SNEGSKA (reference sequence). V was cut by 0 bases and J by 7 bases, with 6 bases left in between. In nucleotides, the CDR3 is TGCAGTGCTAGAGACGAGGGGACCCAGTACTTC. Translated: CSARDEGTQYF.